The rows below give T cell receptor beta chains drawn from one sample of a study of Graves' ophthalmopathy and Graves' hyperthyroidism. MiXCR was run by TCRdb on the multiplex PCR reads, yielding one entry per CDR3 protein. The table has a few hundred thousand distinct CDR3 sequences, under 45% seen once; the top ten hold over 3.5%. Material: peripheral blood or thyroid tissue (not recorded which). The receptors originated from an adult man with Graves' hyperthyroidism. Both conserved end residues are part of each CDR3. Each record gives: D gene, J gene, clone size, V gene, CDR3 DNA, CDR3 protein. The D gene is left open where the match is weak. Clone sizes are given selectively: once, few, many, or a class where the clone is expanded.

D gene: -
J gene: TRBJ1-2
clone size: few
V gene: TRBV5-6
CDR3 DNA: TGTGCCAGCAGCTTGACAGATATTGGCTACACCTTC
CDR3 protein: CASSLTDIGYTF

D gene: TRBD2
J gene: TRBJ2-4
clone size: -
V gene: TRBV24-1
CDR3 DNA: TGTGCCACCAGTGACCCGGGGACTAGCGGGAGGGAAAACATTCAGTACTTC
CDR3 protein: CATSDPGTSGRENIQYF

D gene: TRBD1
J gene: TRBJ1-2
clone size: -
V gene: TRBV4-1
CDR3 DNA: TGCGCCAGCAGCCAAAGGGACAGACCGGCCGGCTATGGCTACACCTTC
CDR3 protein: CASSQRDRPAGYGYTF

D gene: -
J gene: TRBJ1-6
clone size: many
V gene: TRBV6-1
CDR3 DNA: TGTGCCAGCAGCCTTGACAGAGTCGGGTCACCCCTCCACTTT
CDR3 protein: CASSLDRVGSPLHF

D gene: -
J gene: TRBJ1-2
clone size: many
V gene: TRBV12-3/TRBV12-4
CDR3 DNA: TGTGCCAGCAGTTCACCCCCAGGGGACTATGGCTACACCTTC
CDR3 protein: CASSSPPGDYGYTF

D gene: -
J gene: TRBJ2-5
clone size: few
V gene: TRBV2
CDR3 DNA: TGTGCCAGCTTTAGAGACACACTCCAAGAGACCCAGTACTTC
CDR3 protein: CASFRDTLQETQYF

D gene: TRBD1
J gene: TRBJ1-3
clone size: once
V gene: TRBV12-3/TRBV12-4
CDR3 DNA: TGTGCCAGCAGTTTAGTCCTAGCCGGGACAGGTCACTCTGGAAACACCATATATTTT
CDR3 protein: CASSLVLAGTGHSGNTIYF

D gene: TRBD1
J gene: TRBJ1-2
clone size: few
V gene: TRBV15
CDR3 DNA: TGTGCCGCCAGCCTAGGACAGGGCGATGGCTACACCTTC
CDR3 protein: CAASLGQGDGYTF

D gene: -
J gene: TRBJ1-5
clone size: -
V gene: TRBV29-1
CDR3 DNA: TGCAGCGCTGGGGACAACAATCAGCCCCAGCATTTT
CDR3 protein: CSAGDNNQPQHF

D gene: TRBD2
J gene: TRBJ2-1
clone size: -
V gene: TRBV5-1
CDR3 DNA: TGCGCCAGCAGCTTAAGACTAGCAATTTACAATGAGCAGTTCTTC
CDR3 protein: CASSLRLAIYNEQFF

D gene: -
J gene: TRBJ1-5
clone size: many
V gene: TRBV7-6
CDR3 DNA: TGTGCCAGCAGCCGGGGCAGTGGTAATCAGCCCCAGCATTTT
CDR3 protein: CASSRGSGNQPQHF